The 26 T cell receptor beta chains listed next were all sequenced from one sample in a study of blood T cell repertoires in COVID-19. Assay: immunoSEQ multiplex PCR; the TCRdb copy retains only in-frame clones and omits some. Among about 140,000 clones, about 76% were seen once, and the ten largest hold less than 15%. The sample comprised peripheral blood. These receptors originate from an older man with acute or convalescent COVID-19.

This clone has more than one count but fewer than ten. The CDR3 DNA is TGTGCCTGGAGTCCCGGGACTAATGGCTACACCTTC. It yields the protein CAWSPGTNGYTF. V usage is TRBV30 and J usage is TRBJ1-2, with D perhaps matching TRBD1 (5 bases). The CDR3 is 12 residues long. CDR1 GTSNPN and CDR2 SVGIG come from the germline V gene (reference sequence). Trimming shortened V by 2 bases and J by 6 bases, and 10 bases separated the two germline ends.

V usage is TRBV27 and J usage is TRBJ2-7; TRBD1 matches 7 bases. The CDR3 loop spans 14 amino acids. CDR1 is MNHEY, CDR2 SMNVEV, per germline (reference sequence). The ends lost 3 bases at V and 1 base at J; junction bases unmatched: 3. The CDR3: CASSFDRVSYEQYF. CDR3 DNA sequence: TGTGCCAGCAGTTTCGACAGGGTATCCTACGAGCAGTACTTC.

V and J are TRBV5-4 and TRBJ2-2, with TRBD1 as a possible D gene (6 bases). The length of the CDR3 is 15 residues. The V end was cut by 3 bases, the J end by 1 base, with 10 bases between. Per germline, CDR1 SGHNT and CDR2 YYREEE (reference sequence). CDR3 in DNA: TGTGCCAGCAGCTCACGGACAGAGAACACCGGGGAGCTGTTTTTT. Protein product: CASSSRTENTGELFF.

V gene TRBV29-1 combines with J gene TRBJ1-1; 7 positions agree with TRBD1. CDR1 and CDR2 (germline): SQVTM, ANQGSEA. V gave up 6 bases and J gave up 1 base; unmatched junction bases: 5. This CDR3 is 13 amino acids long. Here the CDR3 DNA reads TGCAGCGTGGCGGGACAGCAGAACACTGAAGCTTTCTTT. Residues: CSVAGQQNTEAFF.

Worth noting for this clone: Other DNA variants within this sample encode the same CDR3. The rearrangement links TRBV5-1 to TRBJ2-3; 8 bases align to TRBD2. Germline V lookup: CDR1 SGHRS, CDR2 YFSETQ. The CDR3 totals 15 residues. V lost 0 bases, J lost 1 base, and 1 base stayed unmatched. CDR3 amino acids: CASSLGSGGTDTQYF. The CDR3 DNA follows: TGCGCCAGCAGCTTGGGTAGCGGGGGCACAGATACGCAGTATTTT. The variable domain in full, with the rest retrieved from reference TRBV5-1 and TRBJ2-3, is KAGVTQTPRYLIKTRGQQVTLSCSPISGHRSVSWYQQTPGQGLQFLFEYFSETQRNKGNFPGRFSGRQFSNSRSEMNVSTLELGDSALYLCASSLGSGGTDTQYFGPGTRLTVL.

V and J are TRBV3-1 (or the pseudogene TRBV3-2) and TRBJ1-2, with TRBD1 matching 7 bases. The CDR3 is 15 amino acids. The germline CDR1 and CDR2 sequences are LGHDT and YNNKEL (reference sequence). The trim removed 0 bases at V and 5 bases at J, leaving 6 bases unmatched. The CDR3 spells CASSQDLTGIYGYTF. The CDR3 region has the DNA TGTGCCAGCAGCCAAGATCTGACAGGGATTTATGGCTACACCTTC.

The chain carries TRBV7-3 and TRBJ2-2; no clear D. The germline V gene encodes CDR1 SGHTA and CDR2 FQGTGA. This CDR3 is built from 15 residues. Trimming shortened V by 2 bases and J by 1 base, and 8 bases separated the two germline ends. This CDR3 reads CASSLGPVNTGELFF. CDR3 DNA: TGTGCCAGCAGCTTAGGTCCGGTGAACACCGGGGAGCTGTTTTTT.

This clone was detected once. The rearrangement links TRBV6-4 to TRBJ2-2; no clear D. The germline V gene has CDR1 MRHNA and CDR2 SNTAGT. Trimming took off 3 bases at V and 5 bases at J, with 4 bases between the two ends. The CDR3 has 12 residues. This chain's CDR3 is CASSDQTGELFF. The CDR3 nucleotides are TGTGCCAGCAGTGATCAAACCGGGGAGCTGTTTTTT.

The sample holds one count of this clone. This sequence joins TRBV5-1 and TRBJ2-2, with D tentatively TRBD1 (6 bases). CDR1 SGHRS and CDR2 YFSETQ come from the germline V gene. The CDR3 sequence is 15 residues long. V dropped 0 bases and J dropped 4 bases, with 10 bases sitting between them. CDR3 in DNA: TGCGCCAGCAGCTTGGTGGGACATCTCACCGGGGAGCTGTTTTTT. Its protein is CASSLVGHLTGELFF.

This clone was seen more than once but under ten times. Relative to the germline gene, one junction end is altered; a read error may explain this. V gene TRBV5-1 combines with J gene TRBJ2-5; maybe TRBD2 (6 bases). This CDR3 region has 14 residues. The germline gives CDR1 SGHRS, CDR2 YFSETQ. Here the CDR3 DNA reads TGCGCCAGCAGTTTGGGACTTCTTGAAGAGACCCAGTACTTC. Its protein product is CASSLGLLEETQYF.

This chain links TRBV7-9 with TRBJ2-3, with 8 bases aligning to TRBD1. CDR3 length equals 13 residues. Germline CDR1 SEHNR, CDR2 FQNEAQ (reference sequence). V trimming: 10 bases; J trimming: 3 bases; junction bases outside the gene matches: 6. CDR3 amino acids: CAIWTGTTDTQYF. Here the CDR3 DNA reads TGTGCCATCTGGACAGGGACGACAGATACGCAGTATTTT.

V is TRBV19 and J is TRBJ1-5; D possibly corresponds to TRBD1 (5 bases). CDR1 and CDR2 from the germline V gene are LNHDA and SQIVND (reference sequence). Trimming cost V 8 bases and J 7 bases, with 18 bases left between them. This CDR3 region has 14 residues. The DNA for the CDR3 is TGTGCCAGTTTCGGCGGGGTAGCAGGGCAGCCCCAGCATTTT. As protein: CASFGGVAGQPQHF.

The chain couples TRBV7-3 to TRBJ2-3; D possibly corresponds to TRBD2 (6 bases). Deletions cut 8 bases from V and 5 bases from J, with 11 bases between. This CDR3 comprises 12 residues. Germline V gives CDR1 SGHTA, CDR2 FQGTGA. CDR3 sequence (DNA): TGTGCCAGCCGGGGGTTTGAAGATACGCAGTATTTT. It codes for CASRGFEDTQYF.

J is TRBJ2-7 and V is TRBV4-1; TRBD1 might be the D (5 bases). Germline CDR1 MGHRA, CDR2 YSYEKL. The length of the CDR3 is 17 residues. Trimming cost V 0 bases and J 0 bases, with 15 bases left between them. CDR3 residues: CASSQDSRAPNSYEQYF. The CDR3 DNA is TGCGCCAGCAGCCAAGATAGCAGGGCGCCAAACTCCTACGAGCAGTACTTC.

This clone occurred a few times. V gene TRBV19 combines with J gene TRBJ1-3, with D perhaps matching TRBD1 (6 bases). CDR1 and CDR2 (germline): LNHDA, SQIVND (reference sequence). The CDR3 has 16 residues. V was pared by 5 bases and J by 0 bases, with 14 bases between. CDR3 sequence (DNA): TGTGCCAGTAGTCCGCCCAGGACAGTCTCTGGAAACACCATATATTTT. It codes for CASSPPRTVSGNTIYF.

Only one count was recorded for this clone. V is TRBV11-2 and J is TRBJ2-5, with D perhaps matching TRBD2 (5 bases). Trimming took off 4 bases at V and 0 bases at J, with 12 bases between the two ends. From germline, CDR1 is SGHAT and CDR2 FQNNGV. CDR3 length: 15 amino acids. CDR3 sequence: CASSSPGRHQETQYF. The CDR3, as DNA: TGTGCCAGCAGCTCCCCGGGGAGACACCAAGAGACCCAGTACTTC.

The chain employs TRBV10-2 and TRBJ1-6; D remains unclear. Trimming took 2 bases from V and 3 from J, leaving 8 bases between them. Germline assignment: CDR1 WSHSY and CDR2 SAAADI. This CDR3 is 15 amino acids long. CDR3 loop: CASSERRNYNSPLHF. In nucleotides, the CDR3 is TGCGCCAGCAGTGAGCGCAGAAACTATAATTCACCCCTCCACTTT.

The V gene is TRBV9, the J gene TRBJ1-3, with D perhaps TRBD1 (6 bases). Trimming left V 0 bases short and J 3 bases short, with 16 bases between. The CDR3 runs 17 residues. The germline gives CDR1 SGDLS, CDR2 YYNGEE. CDR3 protein: CASSVEPGTLFGNTIYF. CDR3 bases: TGTGCCAGCAGCGTAGAACCCGGGACATTGTTTGGAAACACCATATATTTT.

This clone was seen a handful of times. The genes are TRBV9 and TRBJ2-2, with a weak D call TRBD2 (5 bases). Trimming stripped 3 bases from V and 1 base from J, with 7 bases between. The CDR3 runs 14 residues. Looked up from germline, CDR1 is SGDLS and CDR2 is YYNGEE. This chain's CDR3 is CASSGRGNTGELFF. In nucleotides, the CDR3 is TGTGCCAGCAGCGGCCGGGGGAACACCGGGGAGCTGTTTTTT.

The V call is TRBV5-1, the J call TRBJ2-5, with 10 bases identical to TRBD2. V gave up 4 bases and J gave up 2 bases; unmatched junction bases: 5. CDR1 and CDR2 (germline): SGHRS, YFSETQ. This CDR3 has 15 residues. Here the CDR3 DNA reads TGCGCCAGCAGCCGGACTAGCGGAAATCAAGAGACCCAGTACTTC. It encodes CASSRTSGNQETQYF.

The V and J genes are TRBV3-1 (or the pseudogene TRBV3-2) and TRBJ1-1; no clear D. Germline CDR1 is LGHDT and CDR2 is YNNKEL (reference sequence). V lost 1 base to trimming and J lost 3 bases, with 15 bases between them. The CDR3 consists of 16 residues. CDR3 loop: CASSQGGRARDTEAFF. In DNA form, the CDR3 reads TGTGCCAGCAGCCAAGGAGGTCGGGCGCGGGACACTGAAGCTTTCTTT.

CDR3 residues: CASSHHLGRFSGNTIYF. CDR3 in DNA: TGTGCCAGCAGCCACCACCTTGGTAGATTCTCTGGAAACACCATATATTTT. V and J are TRBV3-1 (or the pseudogene TRBV3-2) and TRBJ1-3; D remains ambiguous. In germline, CDR1 is LGHDT, CDR2 YNNKEL (reference sequence). V was clipped by 3 bases and J by 0 bases, with 15 bases between them. This CDR3 has 17 residues.

The V call is TRBV5-1, the J call TRBJ2-5, with TRBD2 matching over 9 bases. V gave up 5 bases and J gave up 4 bases; unmatched junction bases: 9. CDR1 SGHRS and CDR2 YFSETQ come from the germline V gene. The CDR3 loop spans 15 amino acids. The CDR3 DNA sequence: TGCGCCAGCAGGGCGAGCGGGGGGATCAGAGAGACCCAGTACTTC. Translating gives CASRASGGIRETQYF. The entire variable domain, with the rest obtained from reference TRBV5-1 and TRBJ2-5, is as follows: KAGVTQTPRYLIKTRGQQVTLSCSPISGHRSVSWYQQTPGQGLQFLFEYFSETQRNKGNFPGRFSGRQFSNSRSEMNVSTLELGDSALYLCASRASGGIRETQYFGPGTRLLVL.

This clone has only a few counts. This chain links TRBV9 with TRBJ1-3; D possibly corresponds to TRBD1 (5 bases). CDR1 SGDLS and CDR2 YYNGEE come from the germline V gene. V shed 1 base and J shed 4 bases, with 15 bases lying between them. This CDR3 is built from 16 residues. The CDR3 coding sequence is TGTGCCAGCAGCGTAAAGGACGACAGCCTCGGAAACACCATATATTTT. Amino acids: CASSVKDDSLGNTIYF.

The chain combines TRBV7-9 with TRBJ2-3; D is perhaps TRBD1 (5 bases). CDR1 and CDR2 from the germline V gene are SEHNR and FQNEAQ (reference sequence). Trimming pared 5 bases from V and 8 bases from J, leaving 20 bases between. The CDR3 contains 15 residues. The CDR3 nucleotides are TGTGCCAGCAGCCCCCAGGGTTTGAACAGTGGTACGCAGTATTTT. This translates into CASSPQGLNSGTQYF.

The V and J genes are TRBV5-4 and TRBJ2-3; TRBD2 matches 12 bases. CDR1 and CDR2 (germline): SGHNT, YYREEE (reference sequence). V was pared by 4 bases and J by 7 bases, with 7 bases of the junction left unmatched. This CDR3 has 15 amino acids. Here the CDR3 DNA reads TGTGCCAGCAGCGTTACAACTAGCGGGGGGTATACGCAGTATTTT. Amino acids: CASSVTTSGGYTQYF. The full variable domain, completed using reference TRBV5-4 and TRBJ2-3, is ETGVTQSPTHLIKTRGQQVTLRCSSQSGHNTVSWYQQALGQGPQFIFQYYREEENGRGNFPPRFSGLQFPNYSSELNVNALELDDSALYLCASSVTTSGGYTQYFGPGTRLTVL.